Included here is one T cell receptor (beta chain) sequence, with context. Its antigen is not identified. TCRdb redid the calling of the reads with MiXCR, one entry per CDR3 protein. This table has approximately 30,000 distinct CDR3 sequences, over 15% appearing once. This entry belongs to a study of T cell repertoires in cytomegalovirus infection. Study overall: In public TCR beta signatures, there were indications of both CMV infection and matching HLA type.

The CDR3 contains 16 residues. Trimming cost V 3 bases and J 7 bases; bases outside gene matches: 11. Germline assignment: CDR1 LGHNA and CDR2 YNFKEQ. The study, taken as a whole, reports: Adding up the frequency of public TCR beta families identified people who carried CMV plus the relevant HLA.

The clonotype comes from a human donor in good health (CMV status not recorded). Some clones in this sample may be carry-over from other donors' samples. This rearrangement joins TRBV4-2 to TRBJ1-4; 7 nucleotides align to TRBD1. The sample was CD8+ T cells from cultured PBMCs, taken from culture after CMV antigen stimulation. The CDR3 nucleotides read TGTGCCAGCAGCCAGGAGAGAGCAGGGGGAGTTGAAAAACTGTTTTTT. It codes for CASSQERAGGVEKLFF.